This T cell receptor beta chain was recovered during a study of neoadjuvant anti-PD-1 for oral cavity cancer. The CDR3 covers 15 residues. Germline V CDR1 and CDR2: SGHAT, FQDESV (reference sequence). With 6 bases clipped from V and 4 bases from J, the junction kept 6 bases outside the gene matches. Produced via immunoSEQ multiplex PCR; TCRdb's table is partial and in-frame only. The sample holds over 80,000 clones, 84% seen once. Findings of the study overall: Treg/Th17 ratio rose with pretreatment blood and fell with post-treatment tumor TCRbeta clonality.

A word on this clone: What it recognizes is unknown.

The rearrangement joins TRBV11-1 to TRBJ2-7; TRBD2 matches 13 bases. This receptor was obtained from a person aged 35-79 years with oral cavity squamous cell carcinoma. The sample was PBMCs, taken before nivolumab (anti-PD-1) treatment. CDR3 DNA: TGTGCCAGCAGGAGTAGGACTAGCGGGAGTTACGAGCAGTACTTC. It specifies CASRSRTSGSYEQYF.